This TCR beta chain is from a study of blood T cell repertoires in COVID-19. As for the study in general: Samples of COVID-19 (acute and convalescent) were obtained from the United States, Italy and Spain.

Trimming cost V 10 bases and J 3 bases, with 16 bases left between them. Germline values: CDR1 MDHEN, CDR2 SYDVKM. The CDR3 consists of 14 residues. In the study's own analysis: The authors estimated nucleated cell counts from reference gene primer amplification. Clones were read by immunoSEQ multiplex PCR, and TCRdb kept only the in-frame ones, dropping some. From that table come the V and J calls and clone size; the DNA was used to work out D and trimming. The data show about 280,000 clones, with nearly 90% seen just once and 1.5% to 2% held by the top ten. Participants were aged about 18 to 100 years, lived in 24 US areas, and enrolled virtually. Researchers sorted participants into cohorts using their self-reported clinical history.

Source material: PBMCs or T cells enriched from blood (not recorded which). This receptor was taken from a young woman with acute COVID-19. V is TRBV28 and J is TRBJ2-4; TRBD1 is a possible D gene (6 bases). CDR3 coding DNA: TGTGCCACCGACGACAGGCTGCTCAAAAACATTCAGTACTTC. Its translation is CATDDRLLKNIQYF.